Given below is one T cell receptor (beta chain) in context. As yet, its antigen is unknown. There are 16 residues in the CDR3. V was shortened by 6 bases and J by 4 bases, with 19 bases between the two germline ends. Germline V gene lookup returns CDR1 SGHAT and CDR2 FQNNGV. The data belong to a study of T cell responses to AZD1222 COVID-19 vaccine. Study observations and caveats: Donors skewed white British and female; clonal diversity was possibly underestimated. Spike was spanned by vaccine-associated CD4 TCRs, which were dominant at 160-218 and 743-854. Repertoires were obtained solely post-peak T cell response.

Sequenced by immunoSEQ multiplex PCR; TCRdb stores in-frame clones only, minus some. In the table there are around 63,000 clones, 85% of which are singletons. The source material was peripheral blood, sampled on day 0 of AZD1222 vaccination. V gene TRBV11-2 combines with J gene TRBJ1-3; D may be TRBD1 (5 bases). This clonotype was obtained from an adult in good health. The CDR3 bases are TGTGCCAGCAGTTGGGACGGGGTGTTTGACGGAAACACCATATATTTT. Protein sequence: CASSWDGVFDGNTIYF.